This paragraph reports one T cell receptor beta chain. The data were taken from a study of blood T cells in healthy people across ages. This CDR3 is 12 amino acids long. The V gene end was trimmed by 3 bases and the J gene end by 11 bases; junction bases not matched to a gene: 3. Germline loops: CDR1 DFQATT, CDR2 SNEGSKA (reference sequence). Sample-barcoded 5' priming and a J-beta primer mix drove a second PCR of 7 to 11 cycles. From the 5' RACE reads, TCRdb called clonotypes with MiXCR, one entry per CDR3 protein. The sample carries about 650,000 distinct CDR3 sequences, about 30% recorded once. Material: blood. The sequence was collected from a woman of 80 years or more in good health. The genes are TRBV20-1 and TRBJ2-3; 12 bases align to TRBD2. In nucleotides, the CDR3 is TGCAGTGCTAGTCCGACTAGCGGGGGGCAGTATTTT. Protein sequence: CSASPTSGGQYF.